The sample holds a few counts of the clone carrying this T cell receptor beta chain. The sample comes from a study of T cells after yellow fever vaccination. For TCR, cDNA came from 5'RACE template switching, which added a universal primer site and UMIs. TCRdb reprocessed the 5' RACE reads via MiXCR and lists one record per CDR3 protein. This sample has 200,000 to 300,000 distinct CDR3 sequences, with around 13% found just once. Between the trimmed V and J ends, which lost 4 bases and 6 bases, there was a span of 10 bases. CDR3 length: 12 residues. The germline V gene encodes CDR1 KGHSH and CDR2 LQKENI.

The sequencing used CD4+ T cells sorted from PBMCs, collected 45 days after the yellow fever booster vaccination. The gene calls are TRBV18 and TRBJ2-7; D gene ambiguous. The source is a man between 25 and 39 years old who received the YFV17D yellow fever vaccine. The CDR3 nucleotides read TGTGCCAGCTCACACCCTAGTACCGAGCAGTACTTC. Protein: CASSHPSTEQYF.